The 15 T cell receptor beta chains given below trace back to one sample, sequenced in a study of shared clonotypes between healthy human individuals. Repertoires were generated with immunoSEQ multiplex PCR, while TCRdb's copy carries only in-frame clones and drops some. The sample consists of about 2 million clones, over 85% of them appearing once. The sample was naive CD4+ T cells sorted from blood. Stated subset: CD45RA+ positively selected. The origin of the receptors is a young man in good health.

DNA for the CDR3: TGTGCCAGCAGGGAGACAGCCGCGAATTCACCCCTCCACTTT. Amino acid sequence: CASRETAANSPLHF. This chain joins TRBV25-1 and TRBJ1-6, with a possible D match to TRBD1 (5 bases). With 6 bases removed from V and 7 bases from J, the gap between germline ends came to 13 bases. The CDR3 loop spans 14 amino acids. Germline lookup yields CDR1 MGHDK and CDR2 SYGVNS. Complete variable domain (other parts from reference TRBV25-1 and TRBJ1-6): EADIYQTPRYLVIGTGKKITLECSQTMGHDKMYWYQQDPGMELHLIHYSYGVNSTEKGDLSSESTVSRIRTEHFPLTLESARPSHTSQYLCASRETAANSPLHFGNGTRLTVT.

The chain is built from TRBV15 and TRBJ2-3; D might be TRBD1 or TRBD2, each matching 6 bases. V was cut by 8 bases and J by 1 base, with 10 bases left in between. CDR3 length equals 13 residues. Germline V lookup: CDR1 LNHNV, CDR2 YYDKDF (reference sequence). CDR3 DNA sequence: TGTGCCACCGCGGGACAACGCACAGATACGCAGTATTTT. Its translation: CATAGQRTDTQYF.

The chain links TRBV21-1 to TRBJ2-2; TRBD1 is the table's D call and was not checked against the DNA. TRBV21-1 is listed as a pseudogene. CDR3 size: 14 residues. The CDR3 bases are TGTGCCAGCAGCAATGGAACAGGGAAAGGGGAGCTGTTTTTT. Translation gives CASSNGTGKGELFF.

V is TRBV30 and J is TRBJ1-5; D is ambiguous. V gave up 2 bases and J gave up 4 bases, with 9 bases separating them. The CDR3 contains 13 residues. Germline loops: CDR1 GTSNPN, CDR2 SVGIG (reference sequence). CDR3 in DNA: TGTGCCTGGAGTTTGGATCAAAATCAGCCCCAGCATTTT. It codes for CAWSLDQNQPQHF.

The chain employs TRBV7-9 and TRBJ1-2; unclear D gene. This CDR3 comprises 13 residues. The V end lost 0 bases, the J end lost 6 bases, and 8 bases lay between the germline ends. Germline CDR1 is SEHNR and CDR2 is FQNEAQ (reference sequence). In DNA, the CDR3 is TGTGCCAGCAGCTTAGCAGGGCTGGATGGCTACACCTTC. It translates to CASSLAGLDGYTF.

The chain recombines TRBV5-6 with TRBJ2-2; D is uncertain. V gave up 0 bases and J gave up 7 bases, with 7 bases separating them. This CDR3 has 13 amino acids. Germline V gene data show CDR1 as SGHDT and CDR2 as YYEEEE. The CDR3 is CASSLGRGGELFF. The CDR3 region has the DNA TGTGCCAGCAGCTTGGGGCGCGGCGGGGAGCTGTTTTTT.

Here the CDR3 DNA reads TGTGCCAGCAGCTCGGGGCTGGGGGTCTACGAGCAGTACTTC. Amino acids: CASSSGLGVYEQYF. The V and J genes are TRBV7-6 and TRBJ2-7; D assignment may be TRBD1 or TRBD2 (5 bases each). Trimming cost V 4 bases and J 3 bases, with 13 bases left between them. The CDR3 is 14 residues long. Germline CDR1 and CDR2: SGHVS and FNYEAQ.

This clone was seen more than once but under ten times. The chain joins TRBV9 to TRBJ2-1, with a possible D match to TRBD1 (6 bases). V gave up 5 bases and J gave up 4 bases, with 16 bases separating them. Germline-derived CDR1 and CDR2 are SGDLS and YYNGEE. This CDR3 has 15 residues. The CDR3 reads CASSAGTSPYNEQFF. In DNA form, the CDR3 reads TGTGCCAGCAGTGCCGGGACATCTCCTTACAATGAGCAGTTCTTC.

The table lists this clone with a count of one. The junction does not match germline at one end; this may be a read error. The chain joins TRBV28 to TRBJ2-7; a possible D gene is TRBD1 (6 bases). The CDR3 spans 12 residues. From germline, CDR1 is MDHEN and CDR2 SYDVKM. In DNA, the CDR3 is TGTGCCAGCAGTCCCGACAGGCGAGCCACCCCCTTC. As protein: CASSPDRRATPF.

This clone was found once. This chain joins TRBV25-1 and TRBJ1-2; D uncertain. Germline-derived CDR1 and CDR2 are MGHDK and SYGVNS. V was shortened by 2 bases and J by 5 bases, with 18 bases between the two germline ends. This CDR3 has 16 amino acids. The CDR3 region has the DNA TGTGCCAGCAGTGAAATTCGGGCCAGTGGGTCGTATGGCTACACCTTC. Translated, it gives CASSEIRASGSYGYTF.

The chain joins TRBV11-2 to TRBJ1-6; TRBD1 is a possible D gene (6 bases). With 0 bases removed from V and 10 bases from J, the gap between germline ends came to 16 bases. The CDR3 is 16 residues long. Germline V CDR1 and CDR2: SGHAT, FQNNGV. CDR3 amino acids: CASSLEGRGKRSPLHF. CDR3 bases: TGTGCCAGCAGCTTAGAGGGCAGGGGAAAAAGATCACCCCTCCACTTT.

Remarks on this clone: At one of its ends the junction is not consistent with the germline gene, which may arise from a read error. The chain uses TRBV6-5 and TRBJ2-1, with 10 bases fitting TRBD2. Germline V gene lookup returns CDR1 MNHEY and CDR2 SVGAGI. The length of the CDR3 is 13 residues. The CDR3 sequence is CASSYHGTSALVF. The CDR3 nucleotides read TGTGCCAGCAGTTACCACGGGACTAGCGCTTTGGTCTTC.

This rearrangement joins TRBV2 to TRBJ1-2; 7 bases line up with TRBD1. The ends lost 6 bases at V and 2 bases at J; junction bases unmatched: 0. The CDR3 totals 12 residues. Germline-derived CDR1 and CDR2 are SNHLY and FYNNEI. The chain's CDR3 is CASRGQNYGYTF. CDR3 in DNA: TGTGCCAGCAGGGGACAGAACTATGGCTACACCTTC.

This clone is a singleton in its sample. The J gene is TRBJ2-1, the V gene TRBV11-2; 8 nucleotides agree with TRBD2. The CDR3 loop spans 15 amino acids. Germline trimming cut 3 bases from V and 2 bases from J; bases unmatched to any gene: 3. Germline V lookup: CDR1 SGHAT, CDR2 FQNNGV. The CDR3 sequence: CASSFSRGAYNEQFF. The CDR3 region has the DNA TGTGCCAGCAGCTTCTCGCGGGGGGCCTACAATGAGCAGTTCTTC.

On this clone itself: Other DNA sequences in the sample encode the same CDR3. The chain joins TRBV6-5 to TRBJ2-7; 7 bases line up with TRBD2. The CDR3 is 13 residues long. Per the germline V gene, CDR1 is MNHEY and CDR2 is SVGAGI. V shed 6 bases and J 2 bases; nucleotides not matched to a gene: 4. CDR3: CASSRAGAYEQYF. The CDR3 DNA sequence: TGTGCCAGCAGCCGCGCGGGAGCCTACGAGCAGTACTTC.